The 19 T cell receptor beta chains in this list originate from one sample, sequenced in a study of a mutant IDH1 vaccine in newly diagnosed glioma. Assay: immunoSEQ multiplex PCR; the TCRdb copy retains only in-frame clones and omits some. The data show some 40,000 clones, over 70% seen once. Their antigens are not known. The time point was: week 47, end of study. The study gave 300 ug of mutant IDH1 20-mer peptide per vaccine dose, with topical imiquimod. The sequenced sample was PBMCs, obtained from a glioma patient whose treatment included an IDH1 peptide vaccine. Every receptor here comes from a man aged 35-49 years with glioma.

The V and J genes are TRBV18 and TRBJ1-5; 7 bases map to TRBD1. This CDR3 contains 15 residues. V shed 5 bases, J shed 4 bases, and the junction held 8 bases outside the gene matches. Germline CDR1 and CDR2: KGHSH and LQKENI. CDR3 DNA: TGTGCCAGCTCAGCCGCGACAGGGCCTAATCAGCCCCAGCATTTT. This encodes CASSAATGPNQPQHF.

This chain connects TRBV6-1 to TRBJ2-2; no definite D call. Trimming removed 0 bases from V and 8 bases from J, with 10 bases in between. CDR1 and CDR2 from the germline V gene are MNHNS and SASEGT. The CDR3 loop spans 14 amino acids. The CDR3 nucleotides are TGTGCCAGCAGTGAAGCGGCCAGCTCTGGGGAGCTGTTTTTT. Translating it yields CASSEAASSGELFF.

The CDR3 sequence is CASGTGGIAGTQYF. In DNA, the CDR3 is TGTGCCAGCGGGACAGGGGGCATTGCGGGGACCCAGTACTTC. This chain links TRBV27 with TRBJ2-5; 12 bases align to TRBD1. V lost 8 bases, J lost 7 bases, and 8 bases stayed unmatched. The CDR3 runs 14 residues. Germline CDR1 and CDR2: MNHEY and SMNVEV (reference sequence).

The chain has TRBV15 and TRBJ2-3, with TRBD2 matching 10 bases. Trimming cost V 3 bases and J 0 bases; bases outside gene matches: 0. Germline V gene sequence: CDR1 LNHNV, CDR2 YYDKDF (reference sequence). This CDR3 spans 15 amino acids. This CDR3 is CATSRTSGSTDTQYF. CDR3 DNA: TGTGCCACCAGCAGGACTAGCGGGAGCACAGATACGCAGTATTTT.

The chain joins TRBV9 to TRBJ2-7; no clear D gene. Germline lookup yields CDR1 SGDLS and CDR2 YYNGEE. V dropped 0 bases and J dropped 3 bases, with 13 bases sitting between them. There are 15 residues in the CDR3. The CDR3 loop is CASSVVVGNFYEQYF. CDR3 in DNA: TGTGCCAGCAGCGTAGTGGTAGGTAATTTCTACGAGCAGTACTTC.

The chain employs TRBV28 and TRBJ1-5; tentatively, D is TRBD1 (6 bases). The V gene's germline CDR1 is MDHEN and CDR2 SYDVKM. This CDR3 is built from 14 residues. The ends were cut back, 5 bases at V and 4 bases at J, with 12 bases in the middle. In DNA, the CDR3 is TGTGCCAGCAGTGGGCCAGGGGAAAATCAGCCCCAGCATTTT. Encoded protein: CASSGPGENQPQHF.

V is TRBV7-9 and J is TRBJ2-1; 7 bases agree with TRBD2. The trim removed 4 bases at V and 3 bases at J, leaving 9 bases unmatched. The CDR3 contains 16 residues. Germline loops: CDR1 SEHNR, CDR2 FQNEAQ (reference sequence). CDR3 region: CASSSGLAGDYNEQFF. The CDR3 coding sequence is TGTGCCAGCAGCTCCGGGTTGGCGGGGGACTACAATGAGCAGTTCTTC.

The chain is built from TRBV19 and TRBJ1-5; possible D gene TRBD1, 6 bases. The V and J ends lost 5 bases and 7 bases respectively, with 15 bases between them. CDR1 and CDR2 (germline): LNHDA, SQIVND (reference sequence). The CDR3 extends over 14 amino acids. This CDR3 is CASSFSSDSQPQHF. In DNA, the CDR3 is TGTGCCAGTAGTTTCTCATCGGACAGCCAGCCCCAGCATTTT.

This chain links TRBV27 with TRBJ1-2; 7 bases align to TRBD1. The germline V gene has CDR1 MNHEY and CDR2 SMNVEV (reference sequence). The CDR3 loop spans 13 amino acids. Trimming took 10 bases from V and 8 from J; bases not matched to a gene: 13. The CDR3 is CAIGRTGAGGYTF. The CDR3 DNA sequence: TGTGCCATCGGACGCACAGGGGCGGGAGGCTACACCTTC.

The chain joins TRBV6-5 to TRBJ2-5, with a weak D call TRBD2 (7 bases). The germline CDR1 and CDR2 sequences are MNHEY and SVGAGI. CDR3 length equals 14 residues. Trimming took off 7 bases at V and 1 base at J, with 13 bases between the two ends. The CDR3 loop is CASKGGLPQETQYF. As DNA, the CDR3 is TGTGCCAGCAAGGGGGGGCTGCCCCAAGAGACCCAGTACTTC.

V and J are TRBV28 and TRBJ1-2; tentative D call: TRBD1 (6 bases). Per germline, CDR1 MDHEN and CDR2 SYDVKM. Deletions cut 7 bases from V and 3 bases from J, with 15 bases between. This CDR3 spans 14 amino acids. CDR3 nucleotide sequence: TGTGCCAGCACCCTTACAGGGCGAGACTATGGCTACACCTTC. Amino acid sequence: CASTLTGRDYGYTF.

Only a few counts were recorded for this clone. This rearrangement joins TRBV5-4 to TRBJ2-7, with 11 bases fitting TRBD2. J was trimmed by 3 bases and V by 4 bases; bases with no gene match: 6. The CDR3 covers 15 residues. CDR1 SGHNT and CDR2 YYREEE come from the germline V gene (reference sequence). The CDR3 spells CASSVGLAEIYEQYV. DNA of the CDR3: TGTGCCAGCAGCGTGGGACTAGCGGAGATCTACGAGCAGTACGTC.

This chain connects TRBV30 to TRBJ2-1; 8 positions match TRBD2. The CDR3 length is 12 residues. The germline gives CDR1 GTSNPN, CDR2 SVGIG (reference sequence). The trim removed 4 bases at V and 7 bases at J, leaving 3 bases unmatched. For the CDR3, the DNA is TGTGCCTGGAAACCTAGCGGGAATGAGCAGTTCTTC. Protein product: CAWKPSGNEQFF. The entire variable domain, with the rest obtained from reference TRBV30 and TRBJ2-1, is as follows: SQTIHQWPATLVQPVGSPLSLECTVEGTSNPNLYWYRQAAGRGLQLLFYSVGIGQISSEVPQNLSASRPQDRQFILSSKKLLLSDSGFYLCAWKPSGNEQFFGPGTRLTVL.

The V call is TRBV19, the J call TRBJ2-1, with D perhaps TRBD2 (5 bases). V was pared by 9 bases and J by 6 bases, with 9 bases between. CDR1 is LNHDA and CDR2 is SQIVND in the germline V gene (reference sequence). The CDR3 runs to 11 residues. CDR3 bases: TGTGCCAGCAAGCGGTTCAATGAGCAGTTCTTC. Translated: CASKRFNEQFF.

This clone is a singleton in its sample. This chain connects TRBV6-5 to TRBJ2-1; D is ambiguous. The CDR3 is 13 residues long. Germline CDR1 is MNHEY and CDR2 is SVGAGI. The V end was cut by 2 bases, the J end by 3 bases, with 5 bases between. CDR3 protein: CASSYRRYNEQFF. CDR3 DNA sequence: TGTGCCAGCAGTTACCGCCGCTACAATGAGCAGTTCTTC.

The sample holds one count of this clone. The chain has TRBV4-3 and TRBJ1-5; a weak D match, TRBD1 (5 bases). The CDR3 spans 18 residues. Germline CDR1 and CDR2: LGHNA and YSLEER. Trimming took off 0 bases at V and 3 bases at J, with 18 bases between the two ends. CDR3 residues: CASSQDVGGTSSNQPQHF. CDR3 nucleotides: TGCGCCAGCAGCCAAGATGTCGGGGGGACCTCCTCCAATCAGCCCCAGCATTTT.

The chain links TRBV28 to TRBJ2-4; D not certain. Between the trimmed V and J ends, which lost 7 bases and 1 base, there was a span of 8 bases. Germline values: CDR1 MDHEN, CDR2 SYDVKM. The CDR3 loop spans 13 amino acids. The CDR3, as DNA: TGTGCCAGCAAAGGGTTTGCCAAAAACATTCAGTACTTC. Its translation: CASKGFAKNIQYF.

The chain recombines TRBV27 with TRBJ1-5; 8 bases map to TRBD1. Looked up from germline, CDR1 is MNHEY and CDR2 is SMNVEV (reference sequence). The V and J ends lost 9 bases and 5 bases, in that order; junction bases with no gene match: 6. This CDR3 region has 13 residues. CDR3 in amino acids: CASGQGVHQPQHF. CDR3 nucleotide sequence: TGTGCCAGTGGACAGGGCGTTCATCAGCCCCAGCATTTT.

The rearrangement joins TRBV11-3 to TRBJ1-4; D might be TRBD1 (5 bases). Per germline, CDR1 SGHNT and CDR2 YENEEA. The ends were cut back, 5 bases at V and 4 bases at J, with 14 bases in the middle. The CDR3 sequence is 15 residues long. Written as DNA, the CDR3 is TGTGCCAGCAGCCCGGGGACTCAACGTAATGAAAAACTGTTTTTT. It encodes CASSPGTQRNEKLFF.